This T cell receptor beta chain was found in a study of human T cells and chemical hapten exposure. Background on the study: Sensitization used 2% DPC on around 2 cm by around 2 cm upper inner arm skin.

As processed by the authors: A typical sample had roughly 87,000 TCRs, with about 23,224 to 750,000 overall. TCRdb fed the RACE reads into MiXCR, producing one record per CDR3 protein. TCRdb's processing, not the authors' own work, is the source of the V and J calls. The sample has 300,000 to 450,000 distinct CDR3 sequences, nearly 5% seen once. The sample's time point: patch test 1, 2 weeks after DPC sensitization. The treatment denotes: therapeutic diphenylcyclopropenone sensitization with weekly scalp DPC. Findings and limits, study-wide: Donors were affected by alopecia, so their immune reaction might vary from that of healthy individuals.

This clonotype was observed many times. Antigen unknown. The CDR3 extends over 12 amino acids. Germline loops: CDR1 KGHDR, CDR2 SFDVKD. The V end was cut by 8 bases, the J end by 3 bases, with 9 bases between. The clonotype comes from a woman between 50 and 59 years old with alopecia areata. Some clones in this sample may be carry-over from other donors' samples. The sample in question was whole blood, obtained in connection with sensitization to the hapten diphenylcyclopropenone (DPC). The chain combines TRBV24-1 with TRBJ1-1; no reliable D call. The CDR3 loop reads CATIMGDTEAFF. Written as DNA, the CDR3 is TGTGCCACCATCATGGGTGACACTGAAGCTTTCTTT.